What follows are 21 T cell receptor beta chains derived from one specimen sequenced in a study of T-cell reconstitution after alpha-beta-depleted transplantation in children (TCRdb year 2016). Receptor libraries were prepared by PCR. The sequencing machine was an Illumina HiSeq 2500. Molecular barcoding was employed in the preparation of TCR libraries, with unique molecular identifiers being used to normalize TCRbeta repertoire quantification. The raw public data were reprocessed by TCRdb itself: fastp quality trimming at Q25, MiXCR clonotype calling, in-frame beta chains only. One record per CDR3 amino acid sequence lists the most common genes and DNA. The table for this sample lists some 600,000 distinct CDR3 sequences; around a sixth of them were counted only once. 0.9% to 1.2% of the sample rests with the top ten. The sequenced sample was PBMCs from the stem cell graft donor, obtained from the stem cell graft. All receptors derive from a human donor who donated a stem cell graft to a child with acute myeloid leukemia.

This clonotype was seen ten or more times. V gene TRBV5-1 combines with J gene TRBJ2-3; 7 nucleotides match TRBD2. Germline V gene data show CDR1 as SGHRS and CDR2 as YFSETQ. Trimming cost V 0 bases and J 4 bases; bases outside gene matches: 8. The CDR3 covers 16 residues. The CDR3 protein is CASSLAKTSLPDTQYF. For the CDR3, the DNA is TGCGCCAGCAGCTTGGCCAAGACTAGCTTACCAGATACGCAGTATTTT. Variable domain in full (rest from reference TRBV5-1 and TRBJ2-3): KAGVTQTPRYLIKTRGQQVTLSCSPISGHRSVSWYQQTPGQGLQFLFEYFSETQRNKGNFPGRFSGRQFSNSRSEMNVSTLELGDSALYLCASSLAKTSLPDTQYFGPGTRLTVL.

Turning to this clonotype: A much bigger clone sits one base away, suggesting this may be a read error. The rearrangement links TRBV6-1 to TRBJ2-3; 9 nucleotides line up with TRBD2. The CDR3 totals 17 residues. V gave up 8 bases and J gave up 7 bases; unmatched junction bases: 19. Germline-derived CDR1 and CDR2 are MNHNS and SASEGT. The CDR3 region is CASGGGVAGARGNTQYF. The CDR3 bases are TGTGCCAGCGGTGGGGGGGTAGCGGGGGCCCGCGGCAATACGCAGTATTTT.

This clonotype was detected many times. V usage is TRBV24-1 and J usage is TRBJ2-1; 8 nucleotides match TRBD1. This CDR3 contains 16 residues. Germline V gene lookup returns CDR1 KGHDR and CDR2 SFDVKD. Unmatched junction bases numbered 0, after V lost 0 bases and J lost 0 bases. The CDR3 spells CATSDLGTGSYNEQFF. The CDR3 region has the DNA TGTGCCACCAGTGATTTGGGGACAGGCTCCTACAATGAGCAGTTCTTC.

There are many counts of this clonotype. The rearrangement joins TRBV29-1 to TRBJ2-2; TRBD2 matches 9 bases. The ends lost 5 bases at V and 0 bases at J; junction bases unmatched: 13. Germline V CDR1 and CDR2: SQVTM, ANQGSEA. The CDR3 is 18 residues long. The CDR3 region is CSVLLTSGTSSNTGELFF. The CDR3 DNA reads TGCAGCGTTCTTTTGACTAGCGGCACCTCCTCGAACACCGGGGAGCTGTTTTTT.

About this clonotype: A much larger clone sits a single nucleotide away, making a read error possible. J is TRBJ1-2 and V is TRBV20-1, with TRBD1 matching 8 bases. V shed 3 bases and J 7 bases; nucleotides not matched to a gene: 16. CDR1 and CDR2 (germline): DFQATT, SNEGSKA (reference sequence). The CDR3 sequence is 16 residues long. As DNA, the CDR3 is TGCAGTGCTAGGAGTAACAGGGGGGGGCAAGACTTTGGCTACACCTTC. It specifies CSARSNRGGQDFGYTF.

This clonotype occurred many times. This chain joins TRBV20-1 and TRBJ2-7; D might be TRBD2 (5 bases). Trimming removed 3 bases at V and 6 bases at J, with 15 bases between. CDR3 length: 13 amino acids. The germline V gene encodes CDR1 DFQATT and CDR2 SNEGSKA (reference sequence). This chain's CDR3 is CSASPPDSREQYV. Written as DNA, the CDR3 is TGCAGTGCTAGCCCGCCGGACTCCCGCGAGCAGTACGTC.

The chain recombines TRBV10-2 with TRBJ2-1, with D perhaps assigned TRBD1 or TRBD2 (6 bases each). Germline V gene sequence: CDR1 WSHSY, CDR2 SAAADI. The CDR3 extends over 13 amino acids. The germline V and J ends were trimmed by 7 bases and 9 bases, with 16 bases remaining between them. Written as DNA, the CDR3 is TGCGCCAGCAAGTTAGGGGGGCCGATTGAGCAGTTCTTC. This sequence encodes CASKLGGPIEQFF.

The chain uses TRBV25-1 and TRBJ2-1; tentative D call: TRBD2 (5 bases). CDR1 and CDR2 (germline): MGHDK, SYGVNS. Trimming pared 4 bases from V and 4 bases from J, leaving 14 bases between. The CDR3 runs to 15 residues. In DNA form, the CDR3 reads TGTGCCAGCAGTGCCCCCGGCGGGCCGTACAATGAGCAGTTCTTC. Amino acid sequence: CASSAPGGPYNEQFF. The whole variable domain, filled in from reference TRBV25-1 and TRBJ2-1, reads EADIYQTPRYLVIGTGKKITLECSQTMGHDKMYWYQQDPGMELHLIHYSYGVNSTEKGDLSSESTVSRIRTEHFPLTLESARPSHTSQYLCASSAPGGPYNEQFFGPGTRLTVL.

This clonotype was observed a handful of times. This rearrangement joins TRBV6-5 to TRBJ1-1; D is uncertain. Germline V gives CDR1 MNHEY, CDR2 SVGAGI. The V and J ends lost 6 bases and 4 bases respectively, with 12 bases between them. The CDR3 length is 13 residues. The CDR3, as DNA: TGTGCCAGCAGCTTCTCAACGGGCACTGAAGCTTTCTTT. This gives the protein CASSFSTGTEAFF.

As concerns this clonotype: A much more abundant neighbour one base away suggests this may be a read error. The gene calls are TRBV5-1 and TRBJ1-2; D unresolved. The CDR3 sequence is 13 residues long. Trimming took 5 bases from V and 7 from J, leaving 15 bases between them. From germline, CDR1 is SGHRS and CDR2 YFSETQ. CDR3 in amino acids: CASSPVPSGGYTF. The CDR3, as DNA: TGCGCCAGCAGTCCCGTTCCGTCCGGTGGCTACACCTTC.

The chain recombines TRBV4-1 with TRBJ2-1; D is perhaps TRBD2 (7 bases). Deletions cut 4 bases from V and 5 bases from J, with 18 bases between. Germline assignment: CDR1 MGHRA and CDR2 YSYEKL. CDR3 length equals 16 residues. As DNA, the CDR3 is TGCGCCAGCAGCCTGTTGTTCGGGGGGCAGGACAATGAGCAGTTCTTC. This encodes CASSLLFGGQDNEQFF.

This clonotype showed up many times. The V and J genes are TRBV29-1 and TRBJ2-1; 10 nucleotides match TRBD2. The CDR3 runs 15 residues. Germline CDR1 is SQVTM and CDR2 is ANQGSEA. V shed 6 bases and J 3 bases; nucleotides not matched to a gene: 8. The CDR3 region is CSVASGGTFYNEQFF. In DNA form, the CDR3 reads TGCAGCGTAGCTAGCGGGGGAACCTTCTACAATGAGCAGTTCTTC.

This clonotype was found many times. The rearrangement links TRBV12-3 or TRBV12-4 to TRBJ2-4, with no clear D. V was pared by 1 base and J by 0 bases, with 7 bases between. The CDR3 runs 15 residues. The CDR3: CASSLGGLAKNIQYF. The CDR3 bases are TGTGCCAGCAGTTTAGGCGGATTAGCCAAAAACATTCAGTACTTC.

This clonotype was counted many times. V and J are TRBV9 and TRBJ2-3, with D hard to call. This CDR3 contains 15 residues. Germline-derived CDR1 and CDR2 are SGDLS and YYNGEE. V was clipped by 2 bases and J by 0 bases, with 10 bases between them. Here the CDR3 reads CASSVGLTSTDTQYF. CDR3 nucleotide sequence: TGTGCCAGCAGCGTTGGCCTAACGAGCACAGATACGCAGTATTTT.

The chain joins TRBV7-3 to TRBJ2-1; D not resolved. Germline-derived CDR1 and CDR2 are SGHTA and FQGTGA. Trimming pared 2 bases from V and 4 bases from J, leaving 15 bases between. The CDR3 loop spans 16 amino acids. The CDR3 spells CASSLYLSRPYNEQFF. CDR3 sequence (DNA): TGTGCCAGCAGCTTATATTTGTCTCGGCCGTACAATGAGCAGTTCTTC.

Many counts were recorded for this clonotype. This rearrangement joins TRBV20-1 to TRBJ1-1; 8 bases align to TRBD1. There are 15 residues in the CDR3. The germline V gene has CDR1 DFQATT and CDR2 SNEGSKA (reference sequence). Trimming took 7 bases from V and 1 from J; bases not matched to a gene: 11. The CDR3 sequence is CSGRTGTRPNTEAFF. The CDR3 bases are TGCAGTGGACGGACAGGGACCCGTCCGAACACTGAAGCTTTCTTT.

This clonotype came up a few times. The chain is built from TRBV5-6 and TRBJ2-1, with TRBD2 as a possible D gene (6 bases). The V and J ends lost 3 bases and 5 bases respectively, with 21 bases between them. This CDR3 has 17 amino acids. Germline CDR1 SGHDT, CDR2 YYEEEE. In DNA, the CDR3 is TGTGCCAGCAGCTCCGTGTTGGGGGGAAGATGGGACAATGAGCAGTTCTTC. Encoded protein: CASSSVLGGRWDNEQFF.

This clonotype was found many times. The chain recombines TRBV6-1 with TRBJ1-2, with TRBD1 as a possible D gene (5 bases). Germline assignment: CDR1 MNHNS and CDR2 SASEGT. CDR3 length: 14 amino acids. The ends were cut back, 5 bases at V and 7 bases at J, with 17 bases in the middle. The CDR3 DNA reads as TGTGCCAGCAGTCCTGGAACAGGAAGGAGTGGCTACACCTTC. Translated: CASSPGTGRSGYTF.

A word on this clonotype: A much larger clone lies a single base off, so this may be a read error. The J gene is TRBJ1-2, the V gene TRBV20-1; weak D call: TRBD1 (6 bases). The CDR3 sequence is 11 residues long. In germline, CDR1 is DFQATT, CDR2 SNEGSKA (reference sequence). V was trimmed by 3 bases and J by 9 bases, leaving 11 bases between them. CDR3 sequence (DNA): TGCAGTGCTAGTGGGGGGCATCGCTACACCTTC. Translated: CSASGGHRYTF.

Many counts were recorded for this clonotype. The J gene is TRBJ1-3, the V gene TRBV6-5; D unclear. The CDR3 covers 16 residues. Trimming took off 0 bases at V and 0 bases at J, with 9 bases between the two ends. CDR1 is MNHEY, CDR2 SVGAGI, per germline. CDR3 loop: CASSYSVADSGNTIYF. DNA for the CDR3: TGTGCCAGCAGTTACTCGGTTGCAGACTCTGGAAACACCATATATTTT.

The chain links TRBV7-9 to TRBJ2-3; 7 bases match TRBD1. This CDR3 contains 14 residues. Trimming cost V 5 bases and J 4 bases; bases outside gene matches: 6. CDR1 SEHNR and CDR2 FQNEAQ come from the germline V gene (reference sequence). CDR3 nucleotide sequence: TGTGCCAGCAGCACAGGGGACCGGCCAGATACGCAGTATTTT. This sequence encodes CASSTGDRPDTQYF.